A selection of T cell receptor beta chains follows, all from one sample in a study of T cell responses to AZD1222 COVID-19 vaccine. Assay: immunoSEQ multiplex PCR; the TCRdb copy retains only in-frame clones and omits some. The sample comprises some 170,000 clones, 90% to 95% of which are singletons, and around 0.99% rests with the top ten. The source material was peripheral blood, sampled 28 days after the second AZD1222 dose. The receptors shown here come from an adult who received the AZD1222 COVID-19 vaccine. The CDR3 runs from the conserved cysteine through the conserved F or W. A D gene is named only where the DNA matches it firmly. Expanded clones are given a class, and other clones once, few, many or no size at all.

>TRBJ2-1|TRBV4-1|NA|NA
CASSQDPNRRSYNEQFF
TGCGCCAGCAGCCAAGATCCCAACCGTCGCTCCTACAATGAGCAGTTCTTC
>TRBJ1-2|TRBV12-3/TRBV12-4|NA|NA
CASSITEAYGYTF
TGTGCCAGCAGTATAACAGAGGCATATGGCTACACCTTC
>TRBJ2-5|TRBV20-1|NA|TRBD2
CSASGREETQYF
TGCAGTGCTAGTGGGAGGGAAGAGACCCAGTACTTC
>TRBJ2-4|TRBV3-1/TRBV3-2|NA|NA
CASSPPSGQGIFPRHF
TGTGCCAGCAGCCCCCCCTCGGGCCAGGGTATTTTCCCGAGACACTTC
>TRBJ1-3|TRBV9|NA|NA
CASSEWATGNTIYF
TGTGCCAGCAGCGAGTGGGCAACTGGAAACACCATATATTTT
>TRBJ2-2|TRBV5-4|once|TRBD2
CASSLGLAGNTGELFF
TGTGCCAGCAGCTTGGGGCTAGCGGGGAACACCGGGGAGCTGTTTTTT
>TRBJ2-7|TRBV9|once|TRBD1
CASSVAGQGLYEQYF
TGTGCCAGCAGCGTAGCAGGACAGGGCTTGTACGAGCAGTACTTC
>TRBJ1-6|TRBV6-5|NA|TRBD1
CASTYGQGVWSPLHF
TGTGCCAGCACCTACGGACAGGGGGTATGGTCACCCCTCCACTTT
>TRBJ1-2|TRBV12-3/TRBV12-4|NA|NA
CASNRPSYGYTF
TGTGCCAGCAATAGACCTTCATATGGCTACACCTTC
>TRBJ2-7|TRBV12-3/TRBV12-4|NA|NA
CASSFTPAGEQYF
TGTGCCAGCAGTTTCACCCCTGCGGGCGAGCAGTACTTC
>TRBJ2-5|TRBV6-1|NA|NA
CASSAPHGVGQETQYF
TGTGCCAGCAGTGCTCCCCATGGGGTGGGGCAAGAGACCCAGTACTTC
>TRBJ1-1|TRBV6-5|NA|NA
CASWYYTEAFF
TGTGCCAGTTGGTACTACACTGAAGCTTTCTTT
>TRBJ2-7|TRBV11-3|NA|NA
CASSPSHITGPNYEQYF
TGTGCCAGCAGCCCCTCACATATCACAGGTCCGAACTACGAGCAGTACTTC
>TRBJ1-5|TRBV19|NA|NA
CASSISRNSNQPQHF
TGTGCCAGTAGTATATCACGCAATAGCAATCAGCCCCAGCATTTT
>TRBJ2-3|TRBV9|NA|NA
CASSFSTDTQYF
TGTGCCAGCAGCTTTAGCACAGATACGCAGTATTTT
>TRBJ1-1|TRBV6-5|NA|NA
CASSYSAGEGYTEAFF
TGTGCCAGCAGTTACTCGGCAGGGGAGGGGTACACTGAAGCTTTCTTT
>TRBJ2-1|TRBV18|NA|TRBD1
CASSPPGNRGVSEQFF
TGTGCCAGCTCACCACCGGGGAACAGGGGGGTTAGTGAGCAGTTCTTC
>TRBJ1-1|TRBV10-3|NA|NA
CAIKPETTEAFF
TGTGCCATCAAACCAGAAACCACTGAAGCTTTCTTT
>TRBJ2-2|TRBV11-2|NA|NA
CASSRWDTGELFF
TGTGCCAGCAGCCGGTGGGACACCGGGGAGCTGTTTTTT
>TRBJ2-3|TRBV7-2|once|TRBD2
CASSSRLASGGADTQYF
TGTGCCAGCAGCAGCCGGTTGGCTAGCGGGGGGGCAGATACGCAGTATTTT
>TRBJ1-5|TRBV6-1|few|NA
CASSEGYSNQPQHF
TGTGCCAGCAGTGAAGGTTATAGCAATCAGCCCCAGCATTTT
>TRBJ2-5|TRBV6-5|NA|TRBD2
CATTSGGEETQYF
TGTGCCACCACTAGCGGGGGGGAGGAGACCCAGTACTTC
>TRBJ1-5|TRBV7-8|NA|TRBD1
CASSLATGGNQPQHF
TGTGCCAGCAGCTTAGCGACAGGGGGCAATCAGCCCCAGCATTTT
>TRBJ1-2|TRBV6-2/TRBV6-3|NA|NA
CASSYSDDYGYTF
TGTGCCAGCAGTTACTCTGACGACTATGGCTACACCTTC
>TRBJ1-2|TRBV4-1|NA|TRBD1
CASSLRQGERTYTF
TGCGCCAGCAGCCTCCGACAGGGTGAGCGAACCTACACCTTC
>TRBJ1-1|TRBV6-5|NA|NA
CASRWGLRTEAFF
TGTGCCAGCAGATGGGGACTTCGCACTGAAGCTTTCTTT
>TRBJ1-1|TRBV6-5|NA|NA
CASRKEADTEAFF
TGTGCCAGCAGAAAAGAGGCGGACACTGAAGCTTTCTTT
>TRBJ1-5|TRBV7-6|NA|TRBD1
CASSLAAGGDNQPQHF
TGTGCCAGCAGCTTAGCTGCAGGGGGTGACAATCAGCCCCAGCATTTT
>TRBJ2-7|TRBV6-1|once|NA
CASSEPGQVNSEQYF
TGTGCCAGCAGTGAACCTGGACAAGTCAACTCAGAGCAGTACTTC
>TRBJ1-2|TRBV20-1|NA|NA
CSARAGYGYTF
TGCAGTGCTAGAGCAGGGTATGGCTACACCTTC
>TRBJ1-6|TRBV30|NA|NA
CAWTSGGYSPLHF
TGTGCCTGGACCTCGGGCGGGTATTCACCCCTCCACTTT
>TRBJ1-4|TRBV19|NA|NA
CASSISANEKLFF
TGTGCCAGTAGTATATCAGCTAATGAAAAACTGTTTTTT
>TRBJ2-5|TRBV2|NA|NA
CASSGYQETQYF
TGTGCCAGCAGTGGGTACCAAGAGACCCAGTACTTC
>TRBJ1-2|TRBV2|NA|TRBD1
CASIGTGGGYGYTF
TGTGCCAGCATTGGGACAGGGGGCGGCTATGGCTACACCTTC
>TRBJ2-7|TRBV4-1|NA|TRBD2
CASSQDRTSGISYEQYF
TGCGCCAGCAGCCAAGATCGGACTAGCGGTATCTCCTACGAGCAGTACTTC
>TRBJ2-5|TRBV7-9|NA|NA
CASSPGTVTKETQYF
TGTGCCAGCAGCCCGGGGACGGTCACGAAAGAGACCCAGTACTTC
>TRBJ1-6|TRBV2|few|NA
CASGTWGMNSPLHF
TGTGCCAGTGGCACGTGGGGAATGAATTCACCCCTCCACTTT
>TRBJ1-1|TRBV7-9|NA|NA
CASSLGRDVAFF
TGTGCCAGCAGCTTAGGACGGGACGTGGCTTTCTTT
>TRBJ2-3|TRBV5-6|NA|NA
CASSLVGGERDTDTQYF
TGTGCCAGCAGCTTGGTGGGCGGGGAACGCGACACAGATACGCAGTATTTT
>TRBJ1-5|TRBV19|NA|NA
CASTLGDQPQHF
TGTGCCAGTACCCTGGGGGACCAGCCCCAGCATTTT
>TRBJ1-2|TRBV19|NA|NA
CATGRDPESGYTF
TGTGCCACCGGGAGGGACCCCGAGAGTGGCTACACCTTC